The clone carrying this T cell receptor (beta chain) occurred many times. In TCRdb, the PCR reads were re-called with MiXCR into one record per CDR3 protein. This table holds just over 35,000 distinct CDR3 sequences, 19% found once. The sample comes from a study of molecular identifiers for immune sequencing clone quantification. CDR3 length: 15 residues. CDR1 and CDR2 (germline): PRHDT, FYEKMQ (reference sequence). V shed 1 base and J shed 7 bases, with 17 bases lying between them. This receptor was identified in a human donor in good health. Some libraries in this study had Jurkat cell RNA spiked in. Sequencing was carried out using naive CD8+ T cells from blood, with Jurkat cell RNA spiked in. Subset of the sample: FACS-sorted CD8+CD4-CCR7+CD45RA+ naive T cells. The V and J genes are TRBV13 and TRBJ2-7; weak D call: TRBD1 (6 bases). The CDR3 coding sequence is TGTGCCAGCAGCTTAGTTCCAGGGGCTGTGGGTGAGCAGTACTTC. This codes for CASSLVPGAVGEQYF.